This T cell receptor (beta chain) was captured in a study of shared clonotypes between healthy human individuals. Study-wide results and limits: Represented diversity, genetic and exposure-history alike, was limited by few donors. The sampled material consisted only of blood, and tissue repertoires are likely to differ.

As regards this clone: Its matching antigen is unknown.

Unsorted PBMC replicate PCRs drew on roughly 290 ng DNA, representing some 32,000 T cell genomes. Some clones are missing from TCRdb's copy, which holds only in-frame ones; the method was immunoSEQ multiplex PCR. Of fewer than 650,000 clones in the sample, around 80% were seen once. V shed 0 bases, J shed 1 base, and the junction held 8 bases outside the gene matches. The V gene's germline CDR1 is SGHTA and CDR2 FQGNSA. The CDR3 extends over 19 amino acids. The healthy adult donors were HIV-negative and reported no recent acute infections or vaccinations. The TCR sequence derives from a woman between 40 and 55 years old in good health. Some clones in this sample may be carry-over from other donors' samples. V and J are TRBV7-2 and TRBJ2-7; TRBD2 agrees at 14 bases. Sequenced material: PBMCs. The DNA of the CDR3 is TGTGCCAGCAGCTTAGCTTCGGGACTAGCGGGAGCCCTTTCCTACGAGCAGTACTTC. This sequence encodes CASSLASGLAGALSYEQYF.